This T cell receptor beta chain stems from a study of T cells after yellow fever vaccination. General study findings and limits: Post-booster repertoires again held most primary-vaccination clones (roughly 95% CD4, over 80% CD8). Shared CD4/CD8 clonotypes were a small share, likely from convergent recombination. Weaker, the secondary response peaked sooner, at day 5 versus 15. Any FACS-sorted repertoire could hold abundant clonotypes that contaminate it from the bulk population.

TCRdb re-called the 5' RACE reads with MiXCR, one entry per CDR3 protein. The sample has approximately 96,000 distinct CDR3 sequences, over 8% seen once. Germline-derived CDR1 and CDR2 are SGHDT and YYEEEE. CDR3 length: 14 residues. Germline trimming cut 0 bases from V and 5 bases from J; bases unmatched to any gene: 4. The receptor comes from a man between 18 and 29 years old who received the YFV17D yellow fever vaccine. The genes are TRBV5-6 and TRBJ1-1; 7 nucleotides line up with TRBD1. The material was CD8+ T cells not binding an NS4B(214-222) dextramer, sorted from PBMCs, obtained around 16 days after the first yellow fever vaccination. CDR3 in DNA: TGTGCCAGCAGCTTGGCCGTCAGGGGGACTGAAGCTTTCTTT. Its protein is CASSLAVRGTEAFF.